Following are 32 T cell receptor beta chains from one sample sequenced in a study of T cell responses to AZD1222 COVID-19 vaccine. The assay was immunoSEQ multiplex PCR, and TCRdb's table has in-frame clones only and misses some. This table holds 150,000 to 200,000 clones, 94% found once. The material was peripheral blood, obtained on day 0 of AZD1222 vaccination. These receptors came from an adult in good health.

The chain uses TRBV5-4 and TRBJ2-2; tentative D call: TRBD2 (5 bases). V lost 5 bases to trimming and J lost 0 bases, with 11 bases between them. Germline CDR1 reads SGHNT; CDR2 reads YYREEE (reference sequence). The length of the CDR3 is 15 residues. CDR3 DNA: TGTGCCAGCAGTCCGAGGGCAGCGAACACCGGGGAGCTGTTTTTT. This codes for CASSPRAANTGELFF.

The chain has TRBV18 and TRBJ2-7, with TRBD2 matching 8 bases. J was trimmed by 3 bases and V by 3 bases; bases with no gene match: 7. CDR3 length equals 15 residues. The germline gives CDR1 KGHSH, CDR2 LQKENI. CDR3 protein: CASSPPDSGIYEQYF. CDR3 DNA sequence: TGTGCCAGCTCACCTCCGGATAGCGGGATCTACGAGCAGTACTTC.

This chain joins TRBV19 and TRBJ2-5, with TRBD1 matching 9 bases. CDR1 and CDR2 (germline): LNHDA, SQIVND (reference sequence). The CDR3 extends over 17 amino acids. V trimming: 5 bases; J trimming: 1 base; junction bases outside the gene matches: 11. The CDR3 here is CASSAPDRGIFQETQYF. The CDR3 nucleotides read TGTGCCAGTAGTGCCCCTGACAGGGGGATATTCCAAGAGACCCAGTACTTC.

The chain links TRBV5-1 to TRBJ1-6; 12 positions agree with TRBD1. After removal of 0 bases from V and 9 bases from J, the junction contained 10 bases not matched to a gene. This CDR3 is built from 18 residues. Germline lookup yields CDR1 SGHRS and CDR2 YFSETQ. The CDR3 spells CASSLAPGQGASSSPLHF. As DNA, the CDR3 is TGCGCCAGCAGCTTGGCCCCGGGACAGGGGGCATCAAGTTCACCCCTCCACTTT.

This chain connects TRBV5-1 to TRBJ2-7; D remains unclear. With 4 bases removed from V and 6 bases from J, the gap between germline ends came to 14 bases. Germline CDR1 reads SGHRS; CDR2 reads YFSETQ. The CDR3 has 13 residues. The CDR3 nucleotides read TGCGCCAGCAGCCCCGGAACTAATAGCGAGCAGTACTTC. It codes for CASSPGTNSEQYF.

CDR3 sequence reads: CASSSGQGGSYNEQFF. In DNA form, the CDR3 reads TGTGCCAGCAGCTCAGGACAGGGCGGCTCCTACAATGAGCAGTTCTTC. The V gene is TRBV7-2, the J gene TRBJ2-1; 8 nucleotides agree with TRBD1. From germline, CDR1 is SGHTA and CDR2 FQGNSA. The CDR3 is 16 residues long. Trimming at V came to 4 bases and at J to 0 bases, leaving 5 bases not matched to a gene. The entire variable domain, with the rest obtained from reference TRBV7-2 and TRBJ2-1, is as follows: GAGVSQSPSNKVTEKGKDVELRCDPISGHTALYWYRQSLGQGLEFLIYFQGNSAPDKSGLPSDRFSAERTGGSVSTLTIQRTQQEDSAVYLCASSSGQGGSYNEQFFGPGTRLTVL.

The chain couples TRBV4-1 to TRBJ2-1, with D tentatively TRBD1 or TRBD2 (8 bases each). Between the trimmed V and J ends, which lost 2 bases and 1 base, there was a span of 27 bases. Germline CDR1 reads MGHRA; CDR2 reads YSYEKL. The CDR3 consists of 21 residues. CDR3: CASSQLSRGLAGDHSYNEQFF. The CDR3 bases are TGCGCCAGCAGCCAATTAAGCAGGGGGCTAGCGGGCGACCATTCCTACAATGAGCAGTTCTTC.

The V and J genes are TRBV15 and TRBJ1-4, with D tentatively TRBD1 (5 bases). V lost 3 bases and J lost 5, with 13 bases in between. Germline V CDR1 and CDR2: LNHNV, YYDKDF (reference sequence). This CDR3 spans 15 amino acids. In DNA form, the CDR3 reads TGTGCCACCAGCAGGGGGACGAGCCTGAATGAAAAACTGTTTTTT. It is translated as CATSRGTSLNEKLFF.

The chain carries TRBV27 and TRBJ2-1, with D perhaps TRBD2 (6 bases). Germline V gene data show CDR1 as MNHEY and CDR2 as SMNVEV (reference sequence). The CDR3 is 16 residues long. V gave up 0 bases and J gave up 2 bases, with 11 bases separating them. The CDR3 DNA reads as TGTGCCAGCAGTTTATCGGGGGTAGCGGCCTACAATGAGCAGTTCTTC. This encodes CASSLSGVAAYNEQFF.

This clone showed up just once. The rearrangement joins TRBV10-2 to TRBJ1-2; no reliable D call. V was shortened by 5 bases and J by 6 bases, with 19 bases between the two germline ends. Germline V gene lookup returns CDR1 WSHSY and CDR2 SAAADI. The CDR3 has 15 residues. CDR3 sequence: CASSPEEPTRHGYTF. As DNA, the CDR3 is TGCGCCAGCAGTCCTGAAGAACCGACAAGGCATGGCTACACCTTC.

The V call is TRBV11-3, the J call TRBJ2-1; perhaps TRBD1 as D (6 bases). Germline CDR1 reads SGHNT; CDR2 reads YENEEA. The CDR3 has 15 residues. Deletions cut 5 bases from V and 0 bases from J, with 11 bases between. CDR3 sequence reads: CASSPQGSSYNEQFF. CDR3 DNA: TGTGCCAGCAGCCCCCAGGGGAGCTCCTACAATGAGCAGTTCTTC.

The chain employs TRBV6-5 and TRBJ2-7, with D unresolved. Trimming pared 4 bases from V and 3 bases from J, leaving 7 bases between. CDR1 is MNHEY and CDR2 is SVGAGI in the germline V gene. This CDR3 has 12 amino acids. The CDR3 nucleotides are TGTGCCAGCAGTTTAATTTACTACGAGCAGTACTTC. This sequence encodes CASSLIYYEQYF.

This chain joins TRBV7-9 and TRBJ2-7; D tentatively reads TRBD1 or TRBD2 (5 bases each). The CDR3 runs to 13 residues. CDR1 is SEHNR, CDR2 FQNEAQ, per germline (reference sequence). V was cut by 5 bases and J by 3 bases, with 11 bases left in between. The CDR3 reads CASSPRDHYEQYF. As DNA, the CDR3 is TGTGCCAGCAGCCCCCGGGACCACTACGAGCAGTACTTC.

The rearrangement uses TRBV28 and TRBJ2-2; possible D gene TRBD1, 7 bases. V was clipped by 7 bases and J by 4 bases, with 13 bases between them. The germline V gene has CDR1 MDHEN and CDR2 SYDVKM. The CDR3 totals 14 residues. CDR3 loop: CASTGGFGTGELFF. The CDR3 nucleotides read TGTGCCAGCACAGGGGGGTTTGGCACCGGGGAGCTGTTTTTT.

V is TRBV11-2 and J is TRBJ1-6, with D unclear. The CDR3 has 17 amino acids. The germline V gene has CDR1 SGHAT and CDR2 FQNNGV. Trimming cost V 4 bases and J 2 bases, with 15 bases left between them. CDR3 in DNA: TGTGCCAGCAGCTATCCCCCCAGTAACACCTATAATTCACCCCTCCACTTT. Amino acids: CASSYPPSNTYNSPLHF.

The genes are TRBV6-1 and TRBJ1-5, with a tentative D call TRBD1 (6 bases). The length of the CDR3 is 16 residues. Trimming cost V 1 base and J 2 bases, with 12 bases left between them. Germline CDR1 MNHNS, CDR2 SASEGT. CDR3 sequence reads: CASSEVLGGRNQPQHF. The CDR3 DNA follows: TGTGCCAGCAGTGAAGTGTTGGGGGGGCGCAATCAGCCCCAGCATTTT.

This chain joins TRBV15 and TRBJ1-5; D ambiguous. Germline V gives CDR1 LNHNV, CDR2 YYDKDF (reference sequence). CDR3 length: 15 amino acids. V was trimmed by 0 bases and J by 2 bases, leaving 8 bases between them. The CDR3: CATSRERRGNQPQHF. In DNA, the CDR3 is TGTGCCACCAGCAGAGAGAGGAGGGGCAATCAGCCCCAGCATTTT.

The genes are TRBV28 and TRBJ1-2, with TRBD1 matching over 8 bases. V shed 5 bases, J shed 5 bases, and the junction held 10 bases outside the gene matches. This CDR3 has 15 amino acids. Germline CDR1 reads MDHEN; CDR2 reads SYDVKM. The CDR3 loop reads CASSRQGQDSYGYTF. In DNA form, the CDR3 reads TGTGCCAGCAGTCGACAGGGGCAAGACTCATATGGCTACACCTTC.

DNA of the CDR3: TGTGCCTGGAGTGCCACAAGACTTTCGGAGCAGTACTTC. As protein: CAWSATRLSEQYF. The chain carries TRBV30 and TRBJ2-7; D unclear. This CDR3 has 13 residues. The germline V gene has CDR1 GTSNPN and CDR2 SVGIG (reference sequence). Trimming removed 1 base at V and 7 bases at J, with 14 bases between.

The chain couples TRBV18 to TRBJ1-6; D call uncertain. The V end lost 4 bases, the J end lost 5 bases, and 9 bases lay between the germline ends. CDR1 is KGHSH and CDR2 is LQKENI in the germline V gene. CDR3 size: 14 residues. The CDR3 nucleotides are TGTGCCAGCTCACTGTCACAGAATAATTCACCCCTCCACTTT. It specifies CASSLSQNNSPLHF.

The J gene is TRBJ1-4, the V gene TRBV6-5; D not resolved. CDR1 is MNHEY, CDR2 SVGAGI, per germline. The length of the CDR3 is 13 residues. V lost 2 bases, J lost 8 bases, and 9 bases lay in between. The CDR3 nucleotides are TGTGCCAGCAGTTACGGGCAGCCGGAAAAACTGTTTTTT. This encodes CASSYGQPEKLFF.

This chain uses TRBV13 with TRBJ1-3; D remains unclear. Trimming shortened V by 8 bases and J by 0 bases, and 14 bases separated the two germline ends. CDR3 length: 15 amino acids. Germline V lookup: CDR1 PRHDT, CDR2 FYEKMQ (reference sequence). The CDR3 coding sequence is TGTGCCAGCCGCGTACAGACCTACTCTGGAAACACCATATATTTT. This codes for CASRVQTYSGNTIYF. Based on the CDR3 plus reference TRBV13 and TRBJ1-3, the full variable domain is AAGVIQSPRHLIKEKRETATLKCYPIPRHDTVYWYQQGPGQDPQFLISFYEKMQSDKGSIPDRFSAQQFSDYHSELNMSSLELGDSALYFCASRVQTYSGNTIYFGEGSWLTVV.

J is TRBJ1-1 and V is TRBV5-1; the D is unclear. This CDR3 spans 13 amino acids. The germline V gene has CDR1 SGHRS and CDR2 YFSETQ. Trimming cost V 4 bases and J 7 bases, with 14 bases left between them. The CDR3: CASSAPKAGEAFF. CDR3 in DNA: TGCGCCAGCAGCGCCCCCAAGGCAGGTGAAGCTTTCTTT.

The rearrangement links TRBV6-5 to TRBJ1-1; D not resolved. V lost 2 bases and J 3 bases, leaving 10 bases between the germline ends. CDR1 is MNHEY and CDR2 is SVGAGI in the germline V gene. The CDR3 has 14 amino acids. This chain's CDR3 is CASSYQARDTEAFF. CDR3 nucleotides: TGTGCCAGCAGTTACCAAGCCCGGGACACTGAAGCTTTCTTT.

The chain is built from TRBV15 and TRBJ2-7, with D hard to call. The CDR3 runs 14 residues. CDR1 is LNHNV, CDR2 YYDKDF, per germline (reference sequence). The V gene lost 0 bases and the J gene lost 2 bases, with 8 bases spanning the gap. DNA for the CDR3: TGTGCCACCAGCAGAGAACCCCGAACCTACGAGCAGTACTTC. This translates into CATSREPRTYEQYF.

For the CDR3, the DNA is TGTGCCAGCAGTTTACGGGGAGCTGGAAACACCATATATTTT. Its protein product is CASSLRGAGNTIYF. This sequence joins TRBV27 and TRBJ1-3; no definite D call. V was pared by 2 bases and J by 2 bases, with 7 bases between. CDR3 length: 14 residues. Germline V CDR1 and CDR2: MNHEY, SMNVEV (reference sequence).

Here the CDR3 reads CASSPAGRGNQPQHF. CDR3 sequence (DNA): TGTGCCAGCAGCCCGGCGGGTAGAGGCAATCAGCCCCAGCATTTT. The chain has TRBV7-2 and TRBJ1-5; D remains ambiguous. This CDR3 has 15 amino acids. Germline CDR1 is SGHTA and CDR2 is FQGNSA. Trimming took off 5 bases at V and 2 bases at J, with 13 bases between the two ends.

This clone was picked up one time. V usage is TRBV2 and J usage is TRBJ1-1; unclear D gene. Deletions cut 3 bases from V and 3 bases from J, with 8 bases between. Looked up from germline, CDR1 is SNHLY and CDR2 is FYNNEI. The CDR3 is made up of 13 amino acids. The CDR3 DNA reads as TGTGCCAGCAGTGATCCCTGGGACACTGAAGCTTTCTTT. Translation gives CASSDPWDTEAFF.

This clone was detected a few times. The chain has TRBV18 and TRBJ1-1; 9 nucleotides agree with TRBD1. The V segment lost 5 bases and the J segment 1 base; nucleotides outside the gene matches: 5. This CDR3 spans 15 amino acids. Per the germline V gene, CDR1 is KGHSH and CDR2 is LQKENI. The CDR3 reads CASSSGTGKNTEAFF. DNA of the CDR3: TGTGCCAGCTCATCGGGGACAGGGAAGAACACTGAAGCTTTCTTT.

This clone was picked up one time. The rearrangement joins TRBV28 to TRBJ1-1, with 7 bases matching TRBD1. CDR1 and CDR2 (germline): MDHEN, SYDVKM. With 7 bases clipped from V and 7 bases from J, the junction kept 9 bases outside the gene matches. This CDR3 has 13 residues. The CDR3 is CASIQNRGLEAFF. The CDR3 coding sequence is TGTGCCAGCATTCAAAACAGGGGACTTGAAGCTTTCTTT.

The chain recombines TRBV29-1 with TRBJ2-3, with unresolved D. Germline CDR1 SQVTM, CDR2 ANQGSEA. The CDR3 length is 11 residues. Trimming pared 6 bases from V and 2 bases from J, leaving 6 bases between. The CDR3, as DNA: TGCAGCGTCCTCGACACAGATACGCAGTATTTT. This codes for CSVLDTDTQYF.

The CDR3 is CASSREGNTEAFF. The CDR3 DNA sequence: TGTGCCAGCTCACGTGAAGGGAACACTGAAGCTTTCTTT. The chain carries TRBV18 and TRBJ1-1; D unresolved. Germline V gene sequence: CDR1 KGHSH, CDR2 LQKENI. V lost 4 bases to trimming and J lost 1 base, with 7 bases between them. This CDR3 contains 13 residues.